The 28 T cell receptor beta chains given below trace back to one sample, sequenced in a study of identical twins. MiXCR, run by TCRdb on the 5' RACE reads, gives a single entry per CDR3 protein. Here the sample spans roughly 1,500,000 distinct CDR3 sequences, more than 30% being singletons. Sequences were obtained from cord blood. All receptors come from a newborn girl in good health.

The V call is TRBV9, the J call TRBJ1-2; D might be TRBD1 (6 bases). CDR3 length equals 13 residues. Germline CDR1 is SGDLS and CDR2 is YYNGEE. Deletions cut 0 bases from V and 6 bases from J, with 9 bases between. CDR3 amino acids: CASSVDRADGYTF. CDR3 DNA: TGTGCCAGCAGCGTAGACAGGGCGGATGGCTACACCTTC.

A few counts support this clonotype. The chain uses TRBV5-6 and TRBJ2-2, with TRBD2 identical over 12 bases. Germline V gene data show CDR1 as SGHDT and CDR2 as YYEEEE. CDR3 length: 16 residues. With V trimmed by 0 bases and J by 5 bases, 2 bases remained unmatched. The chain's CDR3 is CASSLGGLAGTGELFF. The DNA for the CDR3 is TGTGCCAGCAGCTTGGGCGGACTAGCGGGGACCGGGGAGCTGTTTTTT.

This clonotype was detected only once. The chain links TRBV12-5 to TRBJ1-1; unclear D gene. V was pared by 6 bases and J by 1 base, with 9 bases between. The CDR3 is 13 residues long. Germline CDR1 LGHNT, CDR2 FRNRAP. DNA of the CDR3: TGTGCTAGTGGCCACGGCCGGAACACTGAAGCTTTCTTT. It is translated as CASGHGRNTEAFF.

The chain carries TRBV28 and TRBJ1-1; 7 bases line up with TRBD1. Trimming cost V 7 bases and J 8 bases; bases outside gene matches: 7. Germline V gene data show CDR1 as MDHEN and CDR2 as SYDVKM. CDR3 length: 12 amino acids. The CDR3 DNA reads TGTGCCAGCACAGGGGGGGGTGTAGAAGCTTTCTTT. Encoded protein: CASTGGGVEAFF. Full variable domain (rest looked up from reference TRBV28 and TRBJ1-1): DVKVTQSSRYLVKRTGEKVFLECVQDMDHENMFWYRQDPGLGLRLIYFSYDVKMKEKGDIPEGYSVSREKKERFSLILESASTNQTSMYLCASTGGGVEAFFGQGTRLTVV.

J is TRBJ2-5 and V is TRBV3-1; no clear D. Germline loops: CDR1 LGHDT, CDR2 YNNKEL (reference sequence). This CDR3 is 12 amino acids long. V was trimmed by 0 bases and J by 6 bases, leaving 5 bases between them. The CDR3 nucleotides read TGTGCCAGCAGCCAAGATATCAAGACCCAGTACTTC. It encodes CASSQDIKTQYF.

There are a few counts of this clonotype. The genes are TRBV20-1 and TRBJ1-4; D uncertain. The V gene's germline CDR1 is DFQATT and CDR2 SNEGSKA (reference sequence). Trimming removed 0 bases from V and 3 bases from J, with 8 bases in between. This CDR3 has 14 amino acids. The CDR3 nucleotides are TGCAGTGCTAGAGAGGGAGGGCCTAATGAAAAACTGTTTTTT. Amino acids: CSAREGGPNEKLFF.

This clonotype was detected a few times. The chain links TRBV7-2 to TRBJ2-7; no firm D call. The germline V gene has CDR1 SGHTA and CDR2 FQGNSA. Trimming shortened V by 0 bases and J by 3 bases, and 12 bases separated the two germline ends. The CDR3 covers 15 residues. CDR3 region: CASSLAPRASYEQYF. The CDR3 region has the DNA TGTGCCAGCAGCTTAGCACCACGGGCTAGCTACGAGCAGTACTTC.

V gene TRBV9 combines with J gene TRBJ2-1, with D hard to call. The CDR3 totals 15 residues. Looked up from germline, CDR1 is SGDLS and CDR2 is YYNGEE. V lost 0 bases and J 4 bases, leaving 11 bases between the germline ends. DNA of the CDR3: TGTGCCAGCAGCGTAGAGCTGGCTCAGTACAATGAGCAGTTCTTC. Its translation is CASSVELAQYNEQFF.

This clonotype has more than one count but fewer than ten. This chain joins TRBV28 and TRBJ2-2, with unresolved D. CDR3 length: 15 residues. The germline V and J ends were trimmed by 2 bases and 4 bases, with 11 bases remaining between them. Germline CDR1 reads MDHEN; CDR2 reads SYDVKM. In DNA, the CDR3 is TGTGCCAGCAGTTTAGGGTTGGGTATCACCGGGGAGCTGTTTTTT. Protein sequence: CASSLGLGITGELFF. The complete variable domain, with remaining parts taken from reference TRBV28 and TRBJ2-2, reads DVKVTQSSRYLVKRTGEKVFLECVQDMDHENMFWYRQDPGLGLRLIYFSYDVKMKEKGDIPEGYSVSREKKERFSLILESASTNQTSMYLCASSLGLGITGELFFGEGSRLTVL.

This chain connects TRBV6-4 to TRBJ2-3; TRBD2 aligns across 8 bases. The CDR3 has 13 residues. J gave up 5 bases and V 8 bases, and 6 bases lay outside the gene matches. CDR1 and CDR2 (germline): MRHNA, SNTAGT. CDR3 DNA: TGTGCCAGCGCCCGGGGGGGCTTAGATACGCAGTATTTT. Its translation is CASARGGLDTQYF.

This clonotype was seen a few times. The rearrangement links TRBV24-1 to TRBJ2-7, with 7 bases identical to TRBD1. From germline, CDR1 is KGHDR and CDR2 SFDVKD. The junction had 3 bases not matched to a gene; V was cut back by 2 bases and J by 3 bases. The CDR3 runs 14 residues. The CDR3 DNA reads TGTGCCACCAGTGATTCCCGGGACAGCTACGAGCAGTACTTC. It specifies CATSDSRDSYEQYF.

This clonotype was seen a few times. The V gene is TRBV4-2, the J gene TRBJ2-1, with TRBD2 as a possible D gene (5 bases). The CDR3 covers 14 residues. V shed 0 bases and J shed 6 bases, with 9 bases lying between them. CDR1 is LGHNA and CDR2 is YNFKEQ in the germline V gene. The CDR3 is CASSQDRLINEQFF. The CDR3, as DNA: TGTGCCAGCAGCCAAGATAGACTAATCAATGAGCAGTTCTTC.

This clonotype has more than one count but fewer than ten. The CDR3 loop is CASSRSNGGSETQYF. The DNA of the CDR3 is TGTGCCAGCAGCCGATCTAATGGGGGCTCAGAGACCCAGTACTTC. The rearrangement uses TRBV3-1 and TRBJ2-5, with a possible D match to TRBD1 (6 bases). Germline CDR1 is LGHDT and CDR2 is YNNKEL (reference sequence). Trimming took 4 bases from V and 4 from J, leaving 16 bases between them. This CDR3 is 15 amino acids long.

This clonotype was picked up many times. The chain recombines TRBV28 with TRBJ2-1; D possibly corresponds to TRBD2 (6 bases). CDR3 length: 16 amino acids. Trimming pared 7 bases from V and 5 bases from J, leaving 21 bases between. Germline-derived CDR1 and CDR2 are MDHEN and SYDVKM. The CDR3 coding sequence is TGTGCCAGCACCCCGACTAGTTCGGACGTACACAATGAGCAGTTCTTC. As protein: CASTPTSSDVHNEQFF.

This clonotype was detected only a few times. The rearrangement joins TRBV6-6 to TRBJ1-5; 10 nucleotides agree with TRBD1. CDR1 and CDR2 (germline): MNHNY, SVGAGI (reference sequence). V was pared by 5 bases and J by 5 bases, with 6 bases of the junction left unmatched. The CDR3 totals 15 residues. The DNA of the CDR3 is TGTGCCAGCAGTAATCCGGACAGGGGGTATCAGCCCCAGCATTTT. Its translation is CASSNPDRGYQPQHF.

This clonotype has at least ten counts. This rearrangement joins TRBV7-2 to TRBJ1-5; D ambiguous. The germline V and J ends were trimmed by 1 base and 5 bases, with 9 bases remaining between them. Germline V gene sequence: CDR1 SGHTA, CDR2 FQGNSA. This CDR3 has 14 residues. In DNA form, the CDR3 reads TGTGCCAGCAGCTTAGAGCCAGTTGATCAGCCCCAGCATTTT. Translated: CASSLEPVDQPQHF.

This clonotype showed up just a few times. The CDR3 protein is CASSQNTGPRGETQYF. CDR3 coding DNA: TGTGCCAGCAGTCAAAATACGGGGCCCAGGGGAGAGACCCAGTACTTC. The chain combines TRBV12-3 or TRBV12-4 with TRBJ2-5, with D perhaps TRBD1 (6 bases). CDR3 size: 16 residues. The V end lost 5 bases, the J end lost 4 bases, and 20 bases lay between the germline ends.

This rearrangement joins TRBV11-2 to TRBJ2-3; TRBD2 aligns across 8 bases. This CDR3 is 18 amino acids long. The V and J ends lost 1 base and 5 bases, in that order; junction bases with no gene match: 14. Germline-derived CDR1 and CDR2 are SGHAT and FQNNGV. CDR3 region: CASSLVGLAGVGKDTQYF. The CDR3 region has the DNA TGTGCCAGCAGCTTAGTCGGGCTAGCGGGCGTTGGCAAAGATACGCAGTATTTT.

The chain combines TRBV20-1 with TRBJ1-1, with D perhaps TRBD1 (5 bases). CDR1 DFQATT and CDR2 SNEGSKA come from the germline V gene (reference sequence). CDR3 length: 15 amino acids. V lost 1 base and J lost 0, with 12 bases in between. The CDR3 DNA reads TGCAGTGCTAGAGGCGGGGCAGGGATGAACACTGAAGCTTTCTTT. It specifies CSARGGAGMNTEAFF.

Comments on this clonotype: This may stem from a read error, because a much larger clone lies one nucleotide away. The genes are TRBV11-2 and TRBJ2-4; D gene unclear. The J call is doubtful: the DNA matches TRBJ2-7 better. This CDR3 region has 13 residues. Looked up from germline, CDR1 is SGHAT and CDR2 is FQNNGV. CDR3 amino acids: CTSSSLRAYEQYF. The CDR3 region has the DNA TGTACCAGCAGCTCCCTTCGTGCCTACGAGCAGTACTTC.

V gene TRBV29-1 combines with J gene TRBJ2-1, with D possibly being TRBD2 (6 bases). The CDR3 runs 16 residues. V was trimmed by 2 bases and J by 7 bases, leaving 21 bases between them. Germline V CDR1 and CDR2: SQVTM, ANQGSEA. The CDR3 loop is CSVEKGAGPLRNEQFF. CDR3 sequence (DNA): TGCAGCGTTGAAAAGGGAGCGGGCCCCCTCCGGAATGAGCAGTTCTTC.

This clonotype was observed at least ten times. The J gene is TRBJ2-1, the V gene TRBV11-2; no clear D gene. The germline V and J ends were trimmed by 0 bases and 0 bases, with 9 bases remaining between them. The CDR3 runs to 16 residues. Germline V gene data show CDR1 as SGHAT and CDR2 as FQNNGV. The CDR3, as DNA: TGTGCCAGCAGCTTAGAGGAACAGAGCTCCTACAATGAGCAGTTCTTC. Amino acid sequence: CASSLEEQSSYNEQFF.

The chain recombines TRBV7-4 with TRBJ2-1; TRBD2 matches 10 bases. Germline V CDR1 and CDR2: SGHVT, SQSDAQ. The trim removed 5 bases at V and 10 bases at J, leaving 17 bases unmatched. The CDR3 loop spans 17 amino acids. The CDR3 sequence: CASSPPCVSGRLHEQFF. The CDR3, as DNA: TGTGCCAGCAGCCCCCCTTGCGTTAGCGGGAGGCTCCACGAGCAGTTCTTC.

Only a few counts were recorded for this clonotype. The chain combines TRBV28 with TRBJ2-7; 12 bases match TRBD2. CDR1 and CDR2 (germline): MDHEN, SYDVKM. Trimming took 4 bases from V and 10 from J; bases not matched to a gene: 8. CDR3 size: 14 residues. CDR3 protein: CASSSTSGRTPQYF. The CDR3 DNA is TGTGCCAGCAGTTCTACTAGCGGGAGGACGCCCCAGTACTTC.

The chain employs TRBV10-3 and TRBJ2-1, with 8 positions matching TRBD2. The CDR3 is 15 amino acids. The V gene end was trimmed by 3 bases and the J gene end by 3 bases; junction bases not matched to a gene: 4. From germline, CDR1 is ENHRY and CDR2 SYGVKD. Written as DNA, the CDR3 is TGTGCCATCAGTGATGGGACTAGGGTCTACAATGAGCAGTTCTTC. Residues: CAISDGTRVYNEQFF.

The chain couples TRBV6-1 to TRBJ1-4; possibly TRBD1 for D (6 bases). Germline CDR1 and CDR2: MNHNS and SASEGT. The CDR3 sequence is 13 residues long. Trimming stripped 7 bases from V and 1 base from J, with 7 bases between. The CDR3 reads CASTQGTNEKLFF. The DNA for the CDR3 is TGTGCCAGCACACAGGGAACTAATGAAAAACTGTTTTTT.

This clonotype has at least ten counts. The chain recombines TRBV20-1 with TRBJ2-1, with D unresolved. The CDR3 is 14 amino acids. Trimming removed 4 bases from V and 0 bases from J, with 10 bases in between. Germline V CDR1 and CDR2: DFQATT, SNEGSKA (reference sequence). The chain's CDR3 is CSATSASSYNEQFF. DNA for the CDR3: TGCAGTGCTACTTCAGCGAGCTCCTACAATGAGCAGTTCTTC.

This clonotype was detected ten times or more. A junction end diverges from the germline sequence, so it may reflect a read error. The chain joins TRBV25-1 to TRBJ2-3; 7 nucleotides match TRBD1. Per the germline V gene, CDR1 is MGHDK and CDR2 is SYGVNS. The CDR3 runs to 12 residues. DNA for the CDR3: TGCGCCAGCGGACAGGGCACAGATACGCAGTATTTT. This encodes CASGQGTDTQYF.